Presented here are 13 T cell receptor beta chains from one specimen sequenced in a study of T-cell reconstitution after alpha-beta-depleted transplantation in children. The authors prepared the TCRbeta library with unique molecular identifiers. TCRdb processed the PCR reads anew with MiXCR; each CDR3 protein has one entry. The repertoire consists of 90,000 to 150,000 distinct CDR3 sequences, with 23% occurring once and the leading ten covering about 10%. This material consisted of PBMCs, mostly from graft donor cells, taken 180 days after TCRalphabeta/CD19-depleted stem cell transplant. Receptors were obtained from a male patient under 10 years old who had a stem cell transplant for chronic granulomatous disease, so the T cells may come from the graft donor.

The V call is TRBV15, the J call TRBJ2-1; 7 nucleotides line up with TRBD2. The germline CDR1 and CDR2 sequences are LNHNV and YYDKDF (reference sequence). The CDR3 has 16 amino acids. Losses at the gene ends were 0 bases for V and 3 bases for J; bases not matched to a gene: 5. CDR3 region: CATSREDGGSYNEQFF. CDR3 bases: TGTGCCACCAGCAGAGAGGACGGGGGGAGCTACAATGAGCAGTTCTTC.

The J gene is TRBJ2-4, the V gene TRBV29-1; D gene unclear. V was trimmed by 3 bases and J by 0 bases, leaving 12 bases between them. Germline CDR1 is SQVTM and CDR2 is ANQGSEA. This CDR3 region has 15 residues. The CDR3 DNA reads TGCAGCGTTGAGTTTGGCAGCAGAGCCAAAAACATTCAGTACTTC. It codes for CSVEFGSRAKNIQYF.

V is TRBV5-1 and J is TRBJ2-6; TRBD1 agrees at 8 bases. The CDR3 covers 17 residues. Trimming cost V 5 bases and J 0 bases; bases outside gene matches: 7. Germline V CDR1 and CDR2: SGHRS, YFSETQ. CDR3 protein: CASRGPGGISGANVLTF. The CDR3 nucleotides read TGCGCCAGCAGAGGTCCAGGGGGCATCTCTGGGGCCAACGTCCTGACTTTC.

The CDR3 DNA is TGTGCCACCAGTGACGACAGGGTGAATGAGCAGTTCTTC. This encodes CATSDDRVNEQFF. The J gene is TRBJ2-1, the V gene TRBV24-1; 7 bases fit TRBD1. Germline V gives CDR1 KGHDR, CDR2 SFDVKD. The CDR3 extends over 13 amino acids. V lost 4 bases, J lost 7 bases, and 3 bases stayed unmatched.

The count of this clonotype is one. The genes are TRBV5-1 and TRBJ2-5; D is undetermined. Trimming took 0 bases from V and 5 from J, leaving 8 bases between them. From germline, CDR1 is SGHRS and CDR2 YFSETQ. This CDR3 is 13 amino acids long. CDR3 nucleotide sequence: TGCGCCAGCAGCTTGGAGGGTCCCGAGACCCAGTACTTC. This gives the protein CASSLEGPETQYF.

The rearrangement joins TRBV5-1 to TRBJ1-1; D uncertain. The germline gives CDR1 SGHRS, CDR2 YFSETQ. CDR3 length equals 13 residues. V lost 5 bases and J 1 base, leaving 9 bases between the germline ends. In nucleotides, the CDR3 is TGCGCCAGCAGGAGGGAAGAGAACACTGAAGCTTTCTTT. Translating it yields CASRREENTEAFF.

This clonotype has more than one count but fewer than ten. The V and J genes are TRBV3-1 and TRBJ2-1, with 11 bases identical to TRBD2. The CDR3 is made up of 17 amino acids. Germline loops: CDR1 LGHDT, CDR2 YNNKEL (reference sequence). V trimming: 4 bases; J trimming: 1 base; junction bases outside the gene matches: 6. DNA of the CDR3: TGTGCCAGCAGCCTTATGGGGACTAGCGGTTCCTACAATGAGCAGTTCTTC. Translated: CASSLMGTSGSYNEQFF.

The rearrangement uses TRBV20-1 and TRBJ2-5; D unclear. The CDR3 totals 15 residues. V lost 5 bases and J lost 0, with 16 bases in between. Germline V gene sequence: CDR1 DFQATT, CDR2 SNEGSKA (reference sequence). Here the CDR3 DNA reads TGCAGTGCTTCCTCAGCCTCAGGTTACCAAGAGACCCAGTACTTC. Protein product: CSASSASGYQETQYF.

This clonotype was counted at least ten times. The chain employs TRBV20-1 and TRBJ2-4; tentatively, D is TRBD1 or TRBD2 (6 bases each). This CDR3 spans 19 amino acids. Germline V gene lookup returns CDR1 DFQATT and CDR2 SNEGSKA (reference sequence). V lost 3 bases and J lost 0, with 24 bases in between. In DNA, the CDR3 is TGCAGTGCTAGGGCGATAGGGGGGACGGGATCACTAGCCAAAAACATTCAGTACTTC. This translates into CSARAIGGTGSLAKNIQYF.

The chain joins TRBV15 to TRBJ2-1; 13 bases map to TRBD2. V shed 0 bases, J shed 5 bases, and the junction held 4 bases outside the gene matches. CDR3 length: 17 residues. CDR1 is LNHNV, CDR2 YYDKDF, per germline (reference sequence). CDR3 sequence: CATSRDLTSGGNNEQFF. The CDR3 DNA follows: TGTGCCACCAGCAGAGATCTGACTAGCGGGGGGAACAATGAGCAGTTCTTC.

The V call is TRBV5-5, the J call TRBJ2-5; unclear D gene. There are 16 residues in the CDR3. V was shortened by 2 bases and J by 7 bases, with 21 bases between the two germline ends. The V gene's germline CDR1 is SGHKS and CDR2 YYEKEE (reference sequence). Here the CDR3 reads CASSLDPGPLVGTQYF. CDR3 bases: TGTGCCAGCAGCTTAGACCCGGGCCCACTGGTAGGGACCCAGTACTTC.

A few counts support this clonotype. The chain links TRBV12-3 or TRBV12-4 to TRBJ2-2; D not resolved. The length of the CDR3 is 12 residues. Trimming shortened V by 6 bases and J by 4 bases, and 6 bases separated the two germline ends. The CDR3, as DNA: TGTGCCAGCAGAATGCTCACCGGGGAGCTGTTTTTT. This encodes CASRMLTGELFF.

This clonotype was detected only a few times. The chain joins TRBV6-1 to TRBJ2-5; tentatively, D is TRBD1 (6 bases). The CDR3 has 14 amino acids. Germline CDR1 MNHNS, CDR2 SASEGT. Trimming took off 6 bases at V and 7 bases at J, with 18 bases between the two ends. The CDR3 protein is CASRTSGEGGTQYF. CDR3 DNA: TGTGCCAGCAGGACTTCAGGGGAAGGAGGGACCCAGTACTTC.